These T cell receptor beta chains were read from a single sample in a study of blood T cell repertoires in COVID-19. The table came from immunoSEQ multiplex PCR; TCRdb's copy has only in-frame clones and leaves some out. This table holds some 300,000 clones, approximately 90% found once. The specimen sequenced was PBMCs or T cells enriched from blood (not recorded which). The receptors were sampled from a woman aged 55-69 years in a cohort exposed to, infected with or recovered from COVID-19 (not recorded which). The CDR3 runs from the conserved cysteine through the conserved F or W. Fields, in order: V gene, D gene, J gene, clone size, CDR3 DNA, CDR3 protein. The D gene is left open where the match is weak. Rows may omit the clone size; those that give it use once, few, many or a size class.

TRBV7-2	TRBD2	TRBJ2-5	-	TGTGCCAGCAGCTTAGCGGAGGGGCTAGCGGGAGGGCCGGAGACCCAGTACTTC	CASSLAEGLAGGPETQYF
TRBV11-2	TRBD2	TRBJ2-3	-	TGTGCCAGCAGCTTATCTAGCGGAAGCACAGATACGCAGTATTTT	CASSLSSGSTDTQYF
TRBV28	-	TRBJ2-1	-	TGTGCCAGCAGTTCCTCATTCGGAACGGAGAACGAGCAGTTCTTC	CASSSSFGTENEQFF
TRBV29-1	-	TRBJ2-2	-	TGCAGCGTTGAGGGCCACAACACCGGGGAGCTGTTTTTT	CSVEGHNTGELFF
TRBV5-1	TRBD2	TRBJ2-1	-	TGCGCCAGCAGCGTTAGCGGGAGAATCGACAATGAGCAGTTCTTC	CASSVSGRIDNEQFF
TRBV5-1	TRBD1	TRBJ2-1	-	TGCGCCAGCAGCTTGGGAGGGACAGGGGGGTTCAATGAGCAGTTCTTC	CASSLGGTGGFNEQFF
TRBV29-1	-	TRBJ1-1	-	TGCAGCGTTAATAGAGAGTCCCTAGGAACTGAAGCTTTCTTT	CSVNRESLGTEAFF
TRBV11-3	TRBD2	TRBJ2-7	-	TGTGCCAGCAGCTTAGGGGCTAGCGGGACGTACGAGCAGTACTTC	CASSLGASGTYEQYF
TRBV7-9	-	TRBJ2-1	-	TGTGCCAGCAGCACTCCACGGACAGCCTACAATGAGCAGTTCTTC	CASSTPRTAYNEQFF
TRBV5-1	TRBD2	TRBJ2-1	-	TGCGCCAGCAGCTCCCGGGGAGCGGGAGGGACCCACAATGAGCAGTTCTTC	CASSSRGAGGTHNEQFF
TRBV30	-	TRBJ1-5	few	TGTGCCTGGAGTATAAAGCGGGGTGGTCAGCCCCAGCATTTT	CAWSIKRGGQPQHF
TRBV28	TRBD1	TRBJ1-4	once	TGTGCCAGCAGTCTCTTAGGACAGGGGGCTGAAAAACTGTTTTTT	CASSLLGQGAEKLFF
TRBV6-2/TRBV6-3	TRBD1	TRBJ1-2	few	TGTGCCAGCAGTTACAGGACAGGGATAGGGTATGGCTACACCTTC	CASSYRTGIGYGYTF
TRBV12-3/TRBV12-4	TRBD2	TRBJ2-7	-	TGTGCCAGCAGTCTAGCGGGAGGCTACGAGCAGTACTTC	CASSLAGGYEQYF